These 13 T cell receptor beta chains were all obtained from the same sample, sequenced in a study of OX40 agonist ivuxolimab in advanced cancers. The data were produced by immunoSEQ multiplex PCR, yet TCRdb's version contains in-frame clones alone and is incomplete. The sample holds approximately 86,000 clones; about 93% are singletons and the top ten take 0.95% to 1.3%. The sample was CD4+ or CD8+ T cells sorted from blood, taken in a trial of the OX40 agonist ivuxolimab. These receptors all come from an adult with an advanced solid tumor such as melanoma, head and neck, liver or kidney cancer.

This rearrangement joins TRBV18 to TRBJ1-1, with D unresolved. Germline CDR1 is KGHSH and CDR2 is LQKENI. V was trimmed by 3 bases and J by 0 bases, leaving 8 bases between them. The CDR3 runs 14 residues. The CDR3 DNA sequence: TGTGCCAGCTCACCCGGACTCCTGAACACTGAAGCTTTCTTT. Translation gives CASSPGLLNTEAFF.

The V call is TRBV5-1, the J call TRBJ2-3, with D uncertain. The V end was cut by 4 bases, the J end by 7 bases, with 19 bases between. The germline V gene has CDR1 SGHRS and CDR2 YFSETQ. This CDR3 has 15 amino acids. CDR3 region: CASSDKPSTENTQYF. For the CDR3, the DNA is TGCGCCAGCAGCGACAAGCCGAGCACAGAGAATACGCAGTATTTT.

This clone was detected once. The rearrangement joins TRBV5-4 to TRBJ2-6; D possibly uses TRBD1 or TRBD2 (5 bases each). The CDR3 is made up of 13 amino acids. Germline values: CDR1 SGHNT, CDR2 YYREEE (reference sequence). The V and J ends lost 10 bases and 2 bases respectively, with 10 bases between them. Here the CDR3 DNA reads TGTGCCGCCGAGGGGACTGGGGCCAACGTCCTGACTTTC. Translating gives CAAEGTGANVLTF.

The chain combines TRBV11-2 with TRBJ2-2; unclear D gene. The CDR3 is 12 residues long. V gave up 5 bases and J gave up 2 bases, with 3 bases separating them. The germline V gene has CDR1 SGHAT and CDR2 FQNNGV. The CDR3: CASSTNTGELFF. CDR3 nucleotide sequence: TGTGCCAGCAGCACCAACACCGGGGAGCTGTTTTTT.

V is TRBV30 and J is TRBJ1-5; D is unresolved. The V end was cut by 2 bases, the J end by 2 bases, with 10 bases between. Germline CDR1 and CDR2: GTSNPN and SVGIG (reference sequence). The CDR3 contains 14 residues. CDR3: CAWSKGTGNQPQHF. DNA of the CDR3: TGTGCCTGGAGTAAGGGAACGGGCAATCAGCCCCAGCATTTT.

This clone was recorded a few times. The chain carries TRBV4-1 and TRBJ2-7, with 11 bases identical to TRBD2. The ends lost 0 bases at V and 0 bases at J; junction bases unmatched: 10. The germline V gene has CDR1 MGHRA and CDR2 YSYEKL. The CDR3 has 19 residues. The CDR3 DNA is TGCGCCAGCAGCCAAGATCCGCCTGAACTAGCGGGAGCCTCCTACGAGCAGTACTTC. Translating it yields CASSQDPPELAGASYEQYF.

The chain joins TRBV4-1 to TRBJ1-2; 8 positions match TRBD1. J lost 8 bases, V lost 1 base, and 6 bases had no gene match. The CDR3 has 14 amino acids. CDR1 MGHRA and CDR2 YSYEKL come from the germline V gene. In DNA form, the CDR3 reads TGCGCCAGCAGCCAAGGGACAGGGATCGAGGGCTACACCTTC. Encoded protein: CASSQGTGIEGYTF.

The chain joins TRBV9 to TRBJ2-2, with a weak D call TRBD2 (6 bases). Between the trimmed V and J ends, which lost 3 bases and 2 bases, there was a span of 11 bases. CDR1 and CDR2 from the germline V gene are SGDLS and YYNGEE. The CDR3 spans 15 residues. This chain's CDR3 is CASSGVSGNTGELFF. CDR3 nucleotides: TGTGCCAGCAGCGGGGTTAGCGGTAACACCGGGGAGCTGTTTTTT.

The chain couples TRBV19 to TRBJ2-3; the match to TRBD2 covers 13 bases. The length of the CDR3 is 17 residues. CDR1 and CDR2 from the germline V gene are LNHDA and SQIVND (reference sequence). The V gene end was trimmed by 4 bases and the J gene end by 6 bases; junction bases not matched to a gene: 10. The CDR3 loop reads CASSKGPGLAGRDTQYF. The CDR3 DNA reads as TGTGCCAGTAGTAAGGGCCCGGGACTAGCGGGACGGGATACGCAGTATTTT.

In its sample, this clone was seen once. The chain has TRBV28 and TRBJ2-7; either TRBD1 or TRBD2 may supply D (5 bases each). V was pared by 2 bases and J by 0 bases, with 11 bases between. The CDR3 has 15 residues. Germline V gives CDR1 MDHEN, CDR2 SYDVKM. CDR3: CASSLGGGHSYEQYF. The CDR3 region has the DNA TGTGCCAGCAGTTTAGGGGGTGGCCACTCCTACGAGCAGTACTTC.

The chain recombines TRBV28 with TRBJ2-5; a possible D gene is TRBD1 (6 bases). Trimming stripped 2 bases from V and 5 bases from J, with 12 bases between. The length of the CDR3 is 14 residues. Germline values: CDR1 MDHEN, CDR2 SYDVKM. The CDR3 DNA reads TGTGCCAGCAGTTTAGGGGGCTTGGGGGAGACCCAGTACTTC. Its translation is CASSLGGLGETQYF.

This chain uses TRBV2 with TRBJ1-5; the match to TRBD1 covers 7 bases. The germline CDR1 and CDR2 sequences are SNHLY and FYNNEI. V dropped 3 bases and J dropped 6; count of bases not matched to a gene: 5. The CDR3 is 14 amino acids. This chain's CDR3 is CASSDRQGRQPQHF. The CDR3 nucleotides are TGTGCCAGCAGTGACCGACAGGGACGTCAGCCCCAGCATTTT.

This rearrangement joins TRBV19 to TRBJ2-5, with D tentatively TRBD2 (7 bases). The germline V gene encodes CDR1 LNHDA and CDR2 SQIVND (reference sequence). The CDR3 runs to 12 residues. Deletions cut 10 bases from V and 5 bases from J, with 14 bases between. The CDR3 sequence is CATGGGGETQYF. In DNA form, the CDR3 reads TGTGCCACCGGAGGGGGAGGGGAGACCCAGTACTTC.